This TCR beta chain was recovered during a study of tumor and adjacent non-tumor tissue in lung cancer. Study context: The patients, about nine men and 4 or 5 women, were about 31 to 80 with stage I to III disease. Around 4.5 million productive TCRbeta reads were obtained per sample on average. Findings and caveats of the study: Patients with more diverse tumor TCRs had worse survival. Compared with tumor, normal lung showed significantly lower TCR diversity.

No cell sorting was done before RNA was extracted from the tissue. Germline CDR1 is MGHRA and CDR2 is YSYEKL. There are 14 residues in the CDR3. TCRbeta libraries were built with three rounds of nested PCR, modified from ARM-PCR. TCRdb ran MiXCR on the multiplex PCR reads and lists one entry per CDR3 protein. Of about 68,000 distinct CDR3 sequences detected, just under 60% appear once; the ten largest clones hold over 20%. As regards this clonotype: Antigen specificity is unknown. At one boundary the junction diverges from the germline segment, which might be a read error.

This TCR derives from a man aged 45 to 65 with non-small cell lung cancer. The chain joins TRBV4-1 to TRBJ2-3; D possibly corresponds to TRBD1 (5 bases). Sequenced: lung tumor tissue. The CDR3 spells CASSPNRLTYTQYF. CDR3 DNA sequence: TGCGCCAGCAGCCCAAACAGGCTCACATATACACAGTATTTT.